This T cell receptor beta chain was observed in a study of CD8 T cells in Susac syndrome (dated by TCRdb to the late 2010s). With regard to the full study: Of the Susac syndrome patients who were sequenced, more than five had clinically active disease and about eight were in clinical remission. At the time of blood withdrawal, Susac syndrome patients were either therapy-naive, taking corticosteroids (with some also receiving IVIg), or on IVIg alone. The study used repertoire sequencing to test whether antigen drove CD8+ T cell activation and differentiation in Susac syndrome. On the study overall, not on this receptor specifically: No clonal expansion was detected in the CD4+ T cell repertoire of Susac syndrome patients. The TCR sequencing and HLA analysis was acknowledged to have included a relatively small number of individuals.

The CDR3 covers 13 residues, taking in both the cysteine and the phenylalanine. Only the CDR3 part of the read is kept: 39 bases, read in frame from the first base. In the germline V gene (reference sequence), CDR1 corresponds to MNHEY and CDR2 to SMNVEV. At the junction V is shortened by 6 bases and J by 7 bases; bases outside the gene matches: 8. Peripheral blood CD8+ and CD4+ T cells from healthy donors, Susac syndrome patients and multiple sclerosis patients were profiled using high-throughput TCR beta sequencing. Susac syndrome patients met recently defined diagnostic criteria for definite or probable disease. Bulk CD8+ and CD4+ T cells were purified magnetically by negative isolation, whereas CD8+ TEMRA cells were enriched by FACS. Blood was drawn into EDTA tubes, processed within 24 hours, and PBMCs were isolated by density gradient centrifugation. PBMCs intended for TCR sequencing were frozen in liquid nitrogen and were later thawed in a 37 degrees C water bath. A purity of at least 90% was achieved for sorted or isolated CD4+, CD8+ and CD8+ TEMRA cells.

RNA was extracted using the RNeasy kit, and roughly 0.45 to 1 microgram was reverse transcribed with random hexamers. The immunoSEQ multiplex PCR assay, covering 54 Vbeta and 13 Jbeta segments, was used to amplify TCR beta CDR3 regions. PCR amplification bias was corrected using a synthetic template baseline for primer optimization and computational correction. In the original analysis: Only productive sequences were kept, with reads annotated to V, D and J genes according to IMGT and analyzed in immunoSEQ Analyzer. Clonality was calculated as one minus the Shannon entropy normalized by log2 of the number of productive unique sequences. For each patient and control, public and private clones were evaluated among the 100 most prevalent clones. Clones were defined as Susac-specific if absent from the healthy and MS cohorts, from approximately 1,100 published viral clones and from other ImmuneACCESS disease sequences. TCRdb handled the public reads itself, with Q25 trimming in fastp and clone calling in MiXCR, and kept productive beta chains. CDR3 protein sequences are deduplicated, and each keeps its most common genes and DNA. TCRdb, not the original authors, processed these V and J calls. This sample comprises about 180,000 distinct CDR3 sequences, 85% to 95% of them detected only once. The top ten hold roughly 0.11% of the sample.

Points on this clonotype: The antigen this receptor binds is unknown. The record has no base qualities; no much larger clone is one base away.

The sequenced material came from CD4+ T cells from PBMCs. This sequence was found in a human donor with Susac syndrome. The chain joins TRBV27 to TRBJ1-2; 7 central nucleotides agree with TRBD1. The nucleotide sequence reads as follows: TGTGCCAGCAGCAAGACAGGGAGGAGTGGCTACACCTTC. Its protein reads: CASSKTGRSGYTF.